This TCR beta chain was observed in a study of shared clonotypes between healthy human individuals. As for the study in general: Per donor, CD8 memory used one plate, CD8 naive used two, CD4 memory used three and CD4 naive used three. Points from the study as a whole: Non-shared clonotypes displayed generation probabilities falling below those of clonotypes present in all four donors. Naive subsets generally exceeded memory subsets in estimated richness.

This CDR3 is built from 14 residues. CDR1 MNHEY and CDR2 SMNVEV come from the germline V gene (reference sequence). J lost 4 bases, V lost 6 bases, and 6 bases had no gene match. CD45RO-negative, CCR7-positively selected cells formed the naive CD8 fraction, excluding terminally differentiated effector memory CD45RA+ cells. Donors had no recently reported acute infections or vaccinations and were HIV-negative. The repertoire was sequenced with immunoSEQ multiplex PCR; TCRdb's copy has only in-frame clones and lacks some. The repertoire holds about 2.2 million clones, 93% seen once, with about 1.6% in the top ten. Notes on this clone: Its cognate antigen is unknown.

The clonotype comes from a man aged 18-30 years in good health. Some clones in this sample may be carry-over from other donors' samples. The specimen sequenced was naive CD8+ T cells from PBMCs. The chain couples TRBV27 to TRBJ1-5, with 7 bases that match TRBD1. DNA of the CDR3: TGTGCCAGCAGCCGGGACAGTTCTAATCAGCCCCAGCATTTT. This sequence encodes CASSRDSSNQPQHF.